These 18 T cell receptor beta chains originate from one sample sequenced in a study of cytomegalovirus exposure and HLA in healthy donors. A multiplex PCR was run with 60 Vbeta primers and 13 Jbeta primers. Using immunoSEQ multiplex PCR, the repertoire was profiled, and TCRdb retains in-frame clones only, with some absent. In the table there are roughly 51,000 clones, roughly four fifths of which are singletons. Material: PBMCs. Every receptor here comes from a boy between 10 and 17 years old in good health and CMV-seropositive.

The genes are TRBV4-1 and TRBJ1-1; D remains ambiguous. The CDR3 has 13 amino acids. Germline loops: CDR1 MGHRA, CDR2 YSYEKL. V lost 6 bases, J lost 2 bases, and 10 bases lay in between. CDR3: CASSRALNTEAFF. CDR3 DNA sequence: TGCGCCAGCAGTCGAGCCTTAAACACTGAAGCTTTCTTT.

This chain uses TRBV5-1 with TRBJ1-4, with TRBD1 as a possible D gene (6 bases). The CDR3 has 15 residues. V was clipped by 4 bases and J by 3 bases, with 13 bases between them. The germline gives CDR1 SGHRS, CDR2 YFSETQ. CDR3 protein: CASSTSGVSNEKLFF. The CDR3, as DNA: TGCGCCAGCAGCACCTCAGGGGTGTCTAATGAAAAACTGTTTTTT.

The genes are TRBV25-1 and TRBJ1-2, with D maybe TRBD1 (5 bases). Between the trimmed V and J ends, which lost 4 bases and 7 bases, there was a span of 19 bases. Looked up from germline, CDR1 is MGHDK and CDR2 is SYGVNS. The CDR3 length is 15 residues. CDR3 in DNA: TGTGCCAGCAGTGGGGCCATCTTCGGGGGGGGTGGCTACACCTTC. Protein: CASSGAIFGGGGYTF.

The chain combines TRBV15 with TRBJ1-2; D may be TRBD1 (6 bases). Trimming removed 0 bases at V and 1 base at J, with 27 bases between. The CDR3 is 21 residues long. CDR1 LNHNV and CDR2 YYDKDF come from the germline V gene (reference sequence). The CDR3 nucleotides read TGTGCCACCAGCAGAGACTCATACATCAGGGGATTAGGAAAGGTTAACTATGGCTACACCTTC. Translated, it gives CATSRDSYIRGLGKVNYGYTF.

This chain connects TRBV6-1 to TRBJ2-3, with D possibly matching TRBD2 (6 bases). Deletions cut 2 bases from V and 1 base from J, with 10 bases between. This CDR3 region has 15 residues. Germline CDR1 reads MNHNS; CDR2 reads SASEGT. The CDR3 DNA reads as TGTGCCAGCAGTGAAAGGAGGGGTGGCACAGATACGCAGTATTTT. Protein product: CASSERRGGTDTQYF.

The chain is built from TRBV6-1 and TRBJ2-1; D unclear. In germline, CDR1 is MNHNS, CDR2 SASEGT. The CDR3 sequence is 13 residues long. Trimming stripped 3 bases from V and 6 bases from J, with 9 bases between. The CDR3 sequence is CASSDRVSNEQFF. DNA for the CDR3: TGTGCCAGCAGTGATCGGGTTTCCAATGAGCAGTTCTTC.

This clone was observed a single time. The chain links TRBV7-8 to TRBJ2-5; no definite D call. Germline CDR1 is SGHVS and CDR2 is FQNEAQ. The CDR3 loop spans 13 amino acids. V lost 5 bases to trimming and J lost 11 bases, with 18 bases between them. The CDR3 loop is CASSPVLGLEQYF. CDR3 nucleotides: TGTGCCAGCAGCCCGGTGCTAGGCTTGGAGCAGTACTTC.

The chain employs TRBV5-1 and TRBJ1-6; D call uncertain. CDR1 and CDR2 from the germline V gene are SGHRS and YFSETQ. Trimming left V 3 bases short and J 5 bases short, with 9 bases between. The CDR3 totals 14 residues. The CDR3 spells CASSSGVDNSPLHF. In DNA form, the CDR3 reads TGCGCCAGCAGCTCCGGAGTGGATAATTCACCCCTCCACTTT.

The J gene is TRBJ2-6, the V gene TRBV7-2; D ambiguous. The CDR3 has 13 residues. Per germline, CDR1 SGHTA and CDR2 FQGNSA. With 6 bases removed from V and 0 bases from J, the gap between germline ends came to 3 bases. The CDR3 reads CASRRSGANVLTF. The CDR3 bases are TGTGCCAGCAGGCGCTCTGGGGCCAACGTCCTGACTTTC.

The V call is TRBV9, the J call TRBJ1-5; 8 positions match TRBD1. The germline V gene encodes CDR1 SGDLS and CDR2 YYNGEE. V was pared by 4 bases and J by 0 bases, with 15 bases of the junction left unmatched. The CDR3 is 19 residues long. The CDR3 loop is CASSYEQGEGLYSNQPQHF. CDR3 in DNA: TGTGCCAGCAGCTACGAACAGGGGGAGGGGCTTTATAGCAATCAGCCCCAGCATTTT.

The count of this clone is one. V usage is TRBV5-1 and J usage is TRBJ2-1; 10 nucleotides agree with TRBD2. Germline V gives CDR1 SGHRS, CDR2 YFSETQ. The CDR3 is made up of 15 amino acids. V lost 1 base to trimming and J lost 9 bases; unmatched junction nucleotides: 7. Written as DNA, the CDR3 is TGCGCCAGCAGCTTGAGCGAGCGGGGGGGTTCTGAGCAGTTCTTC. The encoded protein is CASSLSERGGSEQFF.

The J gene is TRBJ1-2, the V gene TRBV7-2, with D tentatively TRBD1 (5 bases). V lost 1 base and J lost 4, with 10 bases in between. The CDR3 loop spans 14 amino acids. Germline CDR1 is SGHTA and CDR2 is FQGNSA. The CDR3 region has the DNA TGTGCCAGCAGCTTAGATAGGGGCCTCTATGGCTACACCTTC. This gives the protein CASSLDRGLYGYTF.

The chain has TRBV2 and TRBJ1-1; 8 bases match TRBD1. CDR1 is SNHLY, CDR2 FYNNEI, per germline. This CDR3 comprises 12 residues. Trimming at V came to 11 bases and at J to 3 bases, leaving 5 bases not matched to a gene. The CDR3 nucleotides are TGTGCCGGCGACAGGGGCGACACTGAAGCTTTCTTT. Protein: CAGDRGDTEAFF.

This chain links TRBV28 with TRBJ2-5; TRBD2 agrees at 8 bases. J was trimmed by 2 bases and V by 10 bases; bases with no gene match: 12. The CDR3 is 15 amino acids. The germline V gene encodes CDR1 MDHEN and CDR2 SYDVKM. The CDR3 region has the DNA TGTGCCACCAACCGCATCACTAGCGGACAAGAGACCCAGTACTTC. Its protein product is CATNRITSGQETQYF.

This chain connects TRBV7-9 to TRBJ1-1; D uncertain. This CDR3 spans 13 amino acids. Germline V gene lookup returns CDR1 SEHNR and CDR2 FQNEAQ (reference sequence). Trimming took 2 bases from V and 6 from J, leaving 10 bases between them. In DNA form, the CDR3 reads TGTGCCAGCAGCTTAACTGCTGAGGCTGAAGCTTTCTTT. Protein: CASSLTAEAEAFF.

The J gene is TRBJ1-1, the V gene TRBV7-9; tentative D call: TRBD1 (5 bases). V lost 8 bases, J lost 5 bases, and 12 bases lay in between. CDR3 length: 12 residues. The germline gives CDR1 SEHNR, CDR2 FQNEAQ (reference sequence). CDR3 in DNA: TGTGCCAGCTTAGTCAGGGATACTGAAGCTTTCTTT. This translates into CASLVRDTEAFF. Full variable domain (outside the CDR3, taken from reference TRBV7-9 and TRBJ1-1): DTGVSQNPRHKITKRGQNVTFRCDPISEHNRLYWYRQTLGQGPEFLTYFQNEAQLEKSRLLSDRFSAERPKGSFSTLEIQRTEQGDSAMYLCASLVRDTEAFFGQGTRLTVV.

V and J are TRBV6-5 and TRBJ2-5; 7 nucleotides match TRBD1. Germline V gives CDR1 MNHEY, CDR2 SVGAGI. There are 15 residues in the CDR3. V was pared by 0 bases and J by 5 bases, with 6 bases of the junction left unmatched. CDR3 amino acids: CASSYSDRAPETQYF. CDR3 in DNA: TGTGCCAGCAGTTACTCAGACAGGGCGCCGGAGACCCAGTACTTC.

DNA for the CDR3: TGCGCCAGCAGCTTCGGGACTAGTCCCTACGAGCAGTACTTC. This translates into CASSFGTSPYEQYF. The V and J genes are TRBV5-1 and TRBJ2-7; 8 nucleotides line up with TRBD2. V was pared by 2 bases and J by 2 bases, with 3 bases of the junction left unmatched. The CDR3 has 14 amino acids. Germline V lookup: CDR1 SGHRS, CDR2 YFSETQ. Complete variable domain (other parts from reference TRBV5-1 and TRBJ2-7): KAGVTQTPRYLIKTRGQQVTLSCSPISGHRSVSWYQQTPGQGLQFLFEYFSETQRNKGNFPGRFSGRQFSNSRSEMNVSTLELGDSALYLCASSFGTSPYEQYFGPGTRLTVT.